This T cell receptor beta chain was documented in a study of CD8 T cells in Susac syndrome. Study-wide results and limits: TCR sequencing and HLA analysis covered a relatively small number of individuals.

Turning to this clonotype: Antigen specificity is unknown.

Patients with Susac syndrome met diagnostic criteria defined recently for definite or probable disease. Reverse transcription of about 0.5 to 1 ug RNA used random hexamers. A multiplex approach, immunoSEQ multiplex PCR, amplified TCR beta CDR3 across 54 Vbeta and 13 Jbeta. TCRdb used MiXCR to reprocess the immunoSEQ multiplex PCR reads, holding one entry per CDR3 protein. The sample carries around 71,000 distinct CDR3 sequences, 93% recorded once. The CDR3 is made up of 13 amino acids. The V gene's germline CDR1 is SSHAT and CDR2 FNYEAQ (reference sequence). The rearrangement joins TRBV7-7 to TRBJ1-3, with D tentatively TRBD1 (6 bases). Sequencing used CD4+ T cells from PBMCs. The clonotype originates from a human donor with Susac syndrome. DNA of the CDR3: TGTGCTAGCTCTGCAGGACAGAGAAACACCATATATTTT. Encoded protein: CASSAGQRNTIYF.